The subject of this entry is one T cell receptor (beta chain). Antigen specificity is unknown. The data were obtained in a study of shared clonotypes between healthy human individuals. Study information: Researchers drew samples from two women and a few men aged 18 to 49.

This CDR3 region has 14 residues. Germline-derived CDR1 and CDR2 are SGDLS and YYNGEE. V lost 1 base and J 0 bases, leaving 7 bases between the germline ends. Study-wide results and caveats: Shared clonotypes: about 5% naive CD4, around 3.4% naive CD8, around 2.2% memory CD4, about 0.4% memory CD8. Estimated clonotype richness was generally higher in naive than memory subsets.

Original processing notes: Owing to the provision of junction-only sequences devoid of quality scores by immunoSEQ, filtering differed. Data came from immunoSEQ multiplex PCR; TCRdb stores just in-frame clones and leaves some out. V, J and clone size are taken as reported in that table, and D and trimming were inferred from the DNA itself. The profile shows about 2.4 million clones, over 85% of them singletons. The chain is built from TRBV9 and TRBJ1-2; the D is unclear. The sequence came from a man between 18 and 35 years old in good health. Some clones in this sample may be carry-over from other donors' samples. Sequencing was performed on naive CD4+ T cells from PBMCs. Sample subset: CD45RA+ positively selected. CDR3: CASSVTAANYGYTF. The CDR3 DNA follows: TGTGCCAGCAGCGTAACGGCGGCTAACTATGGCTACACCTTC.